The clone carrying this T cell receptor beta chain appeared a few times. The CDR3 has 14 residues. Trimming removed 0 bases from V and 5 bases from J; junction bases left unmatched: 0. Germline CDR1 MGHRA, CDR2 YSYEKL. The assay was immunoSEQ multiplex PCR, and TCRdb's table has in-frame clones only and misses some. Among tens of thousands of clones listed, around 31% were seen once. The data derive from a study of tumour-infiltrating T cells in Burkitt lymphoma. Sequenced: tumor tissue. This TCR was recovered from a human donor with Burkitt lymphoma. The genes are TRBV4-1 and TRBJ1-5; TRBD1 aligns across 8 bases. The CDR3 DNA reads TGCGCCAGCAGCCAAGAACAGGGGGATCAGCCCCAGCATTTT. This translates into CASSQEQGDQPQHF.